The subject of this entry is one TCR beta chain. This sample is drawn from a study of blood T cell repertoires in COVID-19. V shed 4 bases and J shed 0 bases, with 14 bases lying between them. CDR1 is SGHDT and CDR2 is YYEEEE in the germline V gene. The CDR3 runs to 16 residues. TCRdb keeps only in-frame clones here, not all; method: immunoSEQ multiplex PCR. The table shows more than 110,000 clones, with 70% to 85% occurring only once. The chain carries TRBV5-6 and TRBJ2-1; TRBD2 is a possible D gene (6 bases). The sequencing sample was made of peripheral blood. The sequence came from a man aged 55 to 70 with acute or convalescent COVID-19. CDR3 amino acids: CASSGGTSHSYNEQFF. The CDR3 DNA reads as TGTGCCAGCAGCGGCGGGACTTCCCACTCCTACAATGAGCAGTTCTTC.